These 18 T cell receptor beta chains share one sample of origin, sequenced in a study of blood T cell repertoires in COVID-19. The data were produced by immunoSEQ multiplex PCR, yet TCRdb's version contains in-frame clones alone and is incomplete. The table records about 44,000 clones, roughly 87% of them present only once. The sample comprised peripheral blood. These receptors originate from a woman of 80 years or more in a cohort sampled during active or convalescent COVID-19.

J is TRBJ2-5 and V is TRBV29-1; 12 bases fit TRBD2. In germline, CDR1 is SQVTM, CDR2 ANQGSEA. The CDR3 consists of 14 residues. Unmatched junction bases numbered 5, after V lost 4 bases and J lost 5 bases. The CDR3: CSVGNGLAGETQYF. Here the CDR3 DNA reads TGCAGCGTTGGTAACGGACTAGCGGGGGAGACCCAGTACTTC.

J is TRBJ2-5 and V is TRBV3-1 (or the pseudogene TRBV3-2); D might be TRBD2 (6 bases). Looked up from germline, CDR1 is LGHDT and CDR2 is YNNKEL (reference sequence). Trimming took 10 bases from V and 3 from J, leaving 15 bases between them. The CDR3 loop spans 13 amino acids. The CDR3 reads CATAGTPKETQYF. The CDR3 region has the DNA TGTGCCACTGCCGGGACTCCCAAAGAGACCCAGTACTTC.

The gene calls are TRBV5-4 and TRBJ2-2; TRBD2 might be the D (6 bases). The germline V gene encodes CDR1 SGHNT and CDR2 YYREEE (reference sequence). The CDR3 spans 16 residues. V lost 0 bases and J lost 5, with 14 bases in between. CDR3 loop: CASSLVPGVVTGELFF. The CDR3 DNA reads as TGTGCCAGCAGCTTGGTTCCGGGAGTGGTAACCGGGGAGCTGTTTTTT.

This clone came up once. CDR3 in amino acids: CASSLVSGPRVTGELFF. CDR3 coding DNA: TGTGCCAGCAGCTTAGTCAGCGGACCGCGGGTCACCGGGGAGCTGTTTTTT. J is TRBJ2-2 and V is TRBV7-8, with D perhaps TRBD2 (5 bases). The germline CDR1 and CDR2 sequences are SGHVS and FQNEAQ. V shed 1 base and J shed 4 bases, with 16 bases lying between them. This CDR3 has 17 amino acids.

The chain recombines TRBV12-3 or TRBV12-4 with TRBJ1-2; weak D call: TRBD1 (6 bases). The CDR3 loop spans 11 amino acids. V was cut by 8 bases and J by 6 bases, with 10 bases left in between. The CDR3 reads CASGDIHGYTF. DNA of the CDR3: TGTGCCAGCGGGGACATTCATGGCTACACCTTC.

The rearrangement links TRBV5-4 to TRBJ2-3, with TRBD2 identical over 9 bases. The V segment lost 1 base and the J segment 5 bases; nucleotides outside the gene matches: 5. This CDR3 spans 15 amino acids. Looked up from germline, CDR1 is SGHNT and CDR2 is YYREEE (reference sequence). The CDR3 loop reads CASSLSAGGGDTQYF. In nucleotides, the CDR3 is TGTGCCAGCAGCTTGAGCGCGGGGGGGGGAGATACGCAGTATTTT.

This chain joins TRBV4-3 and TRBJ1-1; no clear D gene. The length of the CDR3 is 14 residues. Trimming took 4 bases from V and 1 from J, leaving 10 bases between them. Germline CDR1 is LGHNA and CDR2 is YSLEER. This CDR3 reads CASSLAKANTEAFF. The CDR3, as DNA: TGCGCCAGCAGCCTCGCGAAAGCGAACACTGAAGCTTTCTTT.

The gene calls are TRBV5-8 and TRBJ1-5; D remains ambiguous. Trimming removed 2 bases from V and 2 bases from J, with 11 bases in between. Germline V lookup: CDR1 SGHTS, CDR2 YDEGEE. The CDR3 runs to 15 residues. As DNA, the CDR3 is TGTGCCAGCAGCTTATCCCTAGGAGGCAATCAGCCCCAGCATTTT. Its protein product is CASSLSLGGNQPQHF.

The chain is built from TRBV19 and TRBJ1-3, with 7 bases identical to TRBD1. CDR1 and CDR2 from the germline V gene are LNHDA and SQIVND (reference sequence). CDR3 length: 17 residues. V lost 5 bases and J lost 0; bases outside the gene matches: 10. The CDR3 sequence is CASSDPGQRNSGNTIYF. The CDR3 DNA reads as TGTGCCAGTAGTGACCCGGGACAGAGGAACTCTGGAAACACCATATATTTT.

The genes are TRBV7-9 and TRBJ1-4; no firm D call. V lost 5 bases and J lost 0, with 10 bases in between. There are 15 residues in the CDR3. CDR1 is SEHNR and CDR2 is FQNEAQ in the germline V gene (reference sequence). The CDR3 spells CASSTLVATNEKLFF. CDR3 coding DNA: TGTGCCAGCAGCACCCTAGTTGCAACTAATGAAAAACTGTTTTTT.

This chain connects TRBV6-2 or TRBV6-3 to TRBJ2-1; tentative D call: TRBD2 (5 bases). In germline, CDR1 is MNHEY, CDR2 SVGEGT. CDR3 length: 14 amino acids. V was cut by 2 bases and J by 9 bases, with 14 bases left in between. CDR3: CASSYPPNRGEQFF. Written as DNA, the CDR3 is TGTGCCAGCAGTTACCCCCCCAACCGGGGTGAGCAGTTCTTC.

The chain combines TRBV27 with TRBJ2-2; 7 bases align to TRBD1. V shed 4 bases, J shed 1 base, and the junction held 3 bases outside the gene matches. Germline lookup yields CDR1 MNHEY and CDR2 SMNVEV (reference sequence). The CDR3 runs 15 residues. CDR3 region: CASSSGTENTGELFF. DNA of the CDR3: TGTGCCAGCAGTTCAGGGACAGAGAACACCGGGGAGCTGTTTTTT.

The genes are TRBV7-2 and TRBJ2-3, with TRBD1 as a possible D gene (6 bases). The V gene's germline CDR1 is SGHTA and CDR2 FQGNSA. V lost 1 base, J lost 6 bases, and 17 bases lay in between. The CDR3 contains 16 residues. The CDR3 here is CASSLGPSVQGDTQYF. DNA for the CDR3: TGTGCCAGCAGCTTAGGCCCCTCGGTCCAGGGGGATACGCAGTATTTT.

This CDR3 reads CASSYGGRSGNTIYF. In DNA, the CDR3 is TGCGCCAGCTCGTACGGGGGGCGGAGTGGAAACACCATATATTTT. The rearrangement links TRBV10-2 to TRBJ1-3, with D maybe TRBD1 (6 bases). V was pared by 8 bases and J by 3 bases, with 17 bases between. The CDR3 consists of 15 residues. Germline V lookup: CDR1 WSHSY, CDR2 SAAADI.

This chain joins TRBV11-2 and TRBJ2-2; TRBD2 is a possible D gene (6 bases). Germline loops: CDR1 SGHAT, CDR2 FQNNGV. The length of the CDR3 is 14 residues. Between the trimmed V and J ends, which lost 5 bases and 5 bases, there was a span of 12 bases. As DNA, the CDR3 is TGTGCCAGCAGCCGGGAGTGGCAAACCGGGGAGCTGTTTTTT. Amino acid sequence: CASSREWQTGELFF.

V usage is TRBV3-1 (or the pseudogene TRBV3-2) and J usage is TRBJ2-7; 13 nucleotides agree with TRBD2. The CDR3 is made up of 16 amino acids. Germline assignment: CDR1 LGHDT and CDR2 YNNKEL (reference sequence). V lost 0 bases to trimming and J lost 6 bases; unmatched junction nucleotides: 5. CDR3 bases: TGTGCCAGCAGCCAAGAACTAGCGGGGGGGTTGGGCGAGCAGTACTTC. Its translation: CASSQELAGGLGEQYF.

CDR3 nucleotide sequence: TGTGCCTGGACTCGTGGACCAGGGGGCGGTGGCTACACCTTC. Protein product: CAWTRGPGGGGYTF. This rearrangement joins TRBV30 to TRBJ1-2, with TRBD1 matching 8 bases. This CDR3 spans 14 amino acids. The V and J ends lost 4 bases and 7 bases, in that order; junction bases with no gene match: 11. The germline gives CDR1 GTSNPN, CDR2 SVGIG (reference sequence). Using reference TRBV30 and TRBJ1-2 for the parts outside the CDR3, the full variable domain is SQTIHQWPATLVQPVGSPLSLECTVEGTSNPNLYWYRQAAGRGLQLLFYSVGIGQISSEVPQNLSASRPQDRQFILSSKKLLLSDSGFYLCAWTRGPGGGGYTFGSGTRLTVV.

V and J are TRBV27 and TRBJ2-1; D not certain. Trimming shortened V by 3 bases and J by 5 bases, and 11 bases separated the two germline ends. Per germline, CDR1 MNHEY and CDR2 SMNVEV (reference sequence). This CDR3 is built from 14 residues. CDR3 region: CASSLWAPDNEQFF. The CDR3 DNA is TGTGCCAGCAGTTTGTGGGCCCCCGACAATGAGCAGTTCTTC.